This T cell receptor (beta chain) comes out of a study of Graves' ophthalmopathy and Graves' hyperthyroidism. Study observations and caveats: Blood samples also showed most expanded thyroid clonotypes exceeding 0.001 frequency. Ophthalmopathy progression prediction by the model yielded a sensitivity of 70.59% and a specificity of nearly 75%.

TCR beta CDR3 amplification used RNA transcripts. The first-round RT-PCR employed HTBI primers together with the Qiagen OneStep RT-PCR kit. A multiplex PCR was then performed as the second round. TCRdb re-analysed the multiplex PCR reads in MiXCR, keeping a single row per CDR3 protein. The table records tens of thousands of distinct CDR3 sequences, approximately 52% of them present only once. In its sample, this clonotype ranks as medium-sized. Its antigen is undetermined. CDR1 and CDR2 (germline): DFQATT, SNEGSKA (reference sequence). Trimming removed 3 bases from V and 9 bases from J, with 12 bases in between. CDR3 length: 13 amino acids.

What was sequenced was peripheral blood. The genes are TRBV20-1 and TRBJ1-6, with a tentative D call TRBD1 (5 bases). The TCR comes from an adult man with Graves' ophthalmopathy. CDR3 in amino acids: CSASQGESSPLHF. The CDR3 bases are TGCAGTGCTAGTCAAGGGGAGAGTTCACCCCTCCACTTT.